The 10 T cell receptor beta chains in this list originate from one sample, sequenced in a study of T cells in Graves' hyperthyroidism and ophthalmopathy. TCR beta CDR3 sequences were amplified from RNA transcripts. Initially, a first-round RT-PCR of the TCR CDR3 employed the HTBI primer set. TCRdb passed the multiplex PCR reads through MiXCR, listing each CDR3 protein once. The sample includes some 760,000 distinct CDR3 sequences, approximately 15% of them seen just once. Sequenced: blood. The receptor source for this set is a woman under 30 with Graves' hyperthyroidism.

This clonotype was counted at least ten times. The rearrangement joins TRBV20-1 to TRBJ2-7, with D perhaps TRBD1 (8 bases). The CDR3 contains 12 residues. The V end was cut by 8 bases, the J end by 4 bases, with 15 bases between. Germline CDR1 and CDR2: DFQATT and SNEGSKA (reference sequence). The DNA for the CDR3 is TGCAGTACCGGACAGGGAGGGTACGAGCAGTACTTC. Translation gives CSTGQGGYEQYF.

This clonotype was picked up one time. One junction end disagrees with the germline gene, perhaps due to a read error. The chain employs TRBV11-1 and TRBJ1-3, with D unresolved. The CDR3 runs 15 residues. Germline loops: CDR1 SGHAT, CDR2 FQDESV (reference sequence). The CDR3 loop is CASGLRGDSGNTIYF. The CDR3 nucleotides read TGTGCCAGCGGCTTACGTGGCGACTCTGGAAACACCATATATTTT.

The chain carries TRBV14 and TRBJ1-2, with D perhaps TRBD1 (6 bases). V was cut by 5 bases and J by 3 bases, with 10 bases left in between. This CDR3 has 13 residues. Looked up from germline, CDR1 is SGHDN and CDR2 is FVKESK. CDR3 sequence (DNA): TGTGCCAGCAGCTACAGGGAGGACTATGGCTACACCTTC. It encodes CASSYREDYGYTF.

This clonotype occurred many times. Its ends do not fully match the called genes, so a read error is possible. The chain carries TRBV24-1 and TRBJ2-1; TRBD1 matches at 9 bases. The CDR3 is 16 amino acids. Germline V lookup: CDR1 KGHDR, CDR2 SFDVKD. The CDR3 bases are TGTGCCACCAGTGATTCGGGACAGGGCCTCTACAATGAGCGGTTCTTC. Translated, it gives CATSDSGQGLYNERFF.

This clonotype was recorded only once. The chain has TRBV4-1 and TRBJ2-3; 9 nucleotides align to TRBD2. V gave up 5 bases and J gave up 4 bases; unmatched junction bases: 7. The CDR3 covers 15 residues. Germline-derived CDR1 and CDR2 are MGHRA and YSYEKL. The CDR3 nucleotides read TGCGCCAGCAGCGGTAGCGGGAGTGGGGCAGATACGCAGTATTTT. Residues: CASSGSGSGADTQYF.

There are many counts of this clonotype. This chain links TRBV12-3 or TRBV12-4 with TRBJ2-3; D is unresolved. CDR3 size: 18 residues. The ends were cut back, 5 bases at V and 1 base at J, with 22 bases in the middle. This chain's CDR3 is CASSHSPLLYERTDTQYF. Written as DNA, the CDR3 is TGTGCCAGCAGTCATTCCCCCCTACTCTACGAACGCACAGATACGCAGTATTTT.

This clonotype was recorded many times. This sequence joins TRBV20-1 and TRBJ2-1, with 9 bases aligning to TRBD2. Trimming at V came to 1 base and at J to 7 bases, leaving 8 bases not matched to a gene. The CDR3 is 15 residues long. CDR1 and CDR2 from the germline V gene are DFQATT and SNEGSKA (reference sequence). The CDR3, as DNA: TGCAGTGCTAGAGGGCTAGCGGGATTTTTAAATGAGCAGTTCTTC. Its translation is CSARGLAGFLNEQFF.

This clonotype came up a few times. V gene TRBV6-1 combines with J gene TRBJ2-3; 10 bases are shared with TRBD2. The J segment lost 6 bases and the V segment lost 6 bases, leaving 12 bases of the junction unmatched. Germline CDR1 MNHNS, CDR2 SASEGT. The CDR3 spans 16 residues. The DNA for the CDR3 is TGTGCCAGCAGCCTTGGACTAGCGGCGGTTGTGGATACGCAGTATTTT. Its protein is CASSLGLAAVVDTQYF.

This clonotype has just one count. The rearrangement uses TRBV6-1 and TRBJ2-4; tentatively, D is TRBD1 (6 bases). CDR3 size: 13 residues. With 7 bases removed from V and 8 bases from J, the gap between germline ends came to 15 bases. Per germline, CDR1 MNHNS and CDR2 SASEGT. The CDR3, as DNA: TGTGCCAGCACGATGGCGGCAGGGGACATTCAGTACTTC. Amino acid sequence: CASTMAAGDIQYF.

This clonotype was counted at least ten times. This chain links TRBV12-3 or TRBV12-4 with TRBJ2-3; 7 bases are shared with TRBD2. J was trimmed by 10 bases and V by 3 bases; bases with no gene match: 10. This CDR3 is 14 amino acids long. CDR3 amino acids: CASSFPRRERAQYF. CDR3 nucleotide sequence: TGTGCCAGCAGTTTCCCCCGGCGGGAGCGTGCGCAGTATTTT.